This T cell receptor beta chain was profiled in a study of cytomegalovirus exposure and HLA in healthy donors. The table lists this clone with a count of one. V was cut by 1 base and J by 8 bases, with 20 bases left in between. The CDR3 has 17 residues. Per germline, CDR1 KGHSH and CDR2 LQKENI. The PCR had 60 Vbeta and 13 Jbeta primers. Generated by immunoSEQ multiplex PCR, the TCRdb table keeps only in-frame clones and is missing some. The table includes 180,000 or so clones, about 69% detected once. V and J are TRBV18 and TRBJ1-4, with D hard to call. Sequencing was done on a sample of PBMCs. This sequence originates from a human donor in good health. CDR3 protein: CASSPLHGPLSEEKLFF. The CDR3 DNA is TGTGCCAGCTCACCACTTCATGGGCCATTGAGTGAGGAAAAACTGTTTTTT.